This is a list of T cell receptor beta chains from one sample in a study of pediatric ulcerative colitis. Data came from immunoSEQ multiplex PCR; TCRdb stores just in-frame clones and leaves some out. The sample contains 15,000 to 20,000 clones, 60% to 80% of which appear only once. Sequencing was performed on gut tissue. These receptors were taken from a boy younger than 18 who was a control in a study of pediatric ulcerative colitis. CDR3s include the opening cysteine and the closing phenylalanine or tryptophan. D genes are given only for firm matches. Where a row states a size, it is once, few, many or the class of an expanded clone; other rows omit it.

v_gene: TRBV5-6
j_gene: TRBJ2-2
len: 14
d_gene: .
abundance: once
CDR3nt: TGTGCCAGCAGCTTTGGACTTATCACCGGGGAGCTGTTTTTT
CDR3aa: CASSFGLITGELFF

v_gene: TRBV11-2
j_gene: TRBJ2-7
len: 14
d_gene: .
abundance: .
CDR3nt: TGTGCCAGCAGTGTTCCGGGGTTTGCGTCTGAGCAGTACTTC
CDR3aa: CASSVPGFASEQYF

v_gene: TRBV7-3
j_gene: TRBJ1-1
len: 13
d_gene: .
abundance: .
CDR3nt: TGTGCCAGCAGCTTCGGACGGAGGACTGAAGCTTTCTTT
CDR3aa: CASSFGRRTEAFF

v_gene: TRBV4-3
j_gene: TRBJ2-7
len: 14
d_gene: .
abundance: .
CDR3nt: TGCGCCAGCAGCCAAGCGGTGGGGAGGTACGAGCAGTACTTC
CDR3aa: CASSQAVGRYEQYF

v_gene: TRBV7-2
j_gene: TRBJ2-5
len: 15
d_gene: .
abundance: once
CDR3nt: TGTGCCAGCAGCCCTTGGGCGAGACAGGAGGAGACCCAGTACTTC
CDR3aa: CASSPWARQEETQYF

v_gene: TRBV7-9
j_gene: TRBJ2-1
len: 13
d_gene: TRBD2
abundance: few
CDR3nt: TGTGCCAGCCGGGAGGGGGCCTACAATGAGCAGTTCTTC
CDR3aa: CASREGAYNEQFF

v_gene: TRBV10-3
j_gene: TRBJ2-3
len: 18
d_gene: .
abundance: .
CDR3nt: TGTGCCATCGGGTCCCCCCGTAGCGGAAACAAAAGTACAGATACGCAGTATTTT
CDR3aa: CAIGSPRSGNKSTDTQYF

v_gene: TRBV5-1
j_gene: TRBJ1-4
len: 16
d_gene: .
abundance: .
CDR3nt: TGCGCCAGCAGCTCATCTATACAGGGTACTAATGAAAAACTGTTTTTT
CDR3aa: CASSSSIQGTNEKLFF

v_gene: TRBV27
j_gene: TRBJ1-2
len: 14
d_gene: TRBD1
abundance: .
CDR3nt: TGTGCCAGCAGTCCGGACAGGGGTATCTATGGCTACACCTTC
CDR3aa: CASSPDRGIYGYTF

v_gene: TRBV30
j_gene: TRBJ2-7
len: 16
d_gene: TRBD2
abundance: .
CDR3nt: TGTGCCTGGAGTGTAGATCTAGCGGGGGCTCCTTACGAGCAGTACTTC
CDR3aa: CAWSVDLAGAPYEQYF

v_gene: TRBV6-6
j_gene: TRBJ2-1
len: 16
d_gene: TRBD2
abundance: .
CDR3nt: TGTGCCAGCAGTTACTTGACGGGACTAGCGGGGGCTGAGCAGTTCTTC
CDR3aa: CASSYLTGLAGAEQFF

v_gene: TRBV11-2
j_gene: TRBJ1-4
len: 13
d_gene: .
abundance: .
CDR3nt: TGTGCCAGCAACGTTTATACGGGCGAAAAACTGTTTTTT
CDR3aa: CASNVYTGEKLFF

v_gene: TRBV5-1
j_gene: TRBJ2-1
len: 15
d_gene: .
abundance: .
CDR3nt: TGCGCCAGCAGCTTGGAGATAGCGGTTTACAATGAGCAGTTCTTC
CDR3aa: CASSLEIAVYNEQFF

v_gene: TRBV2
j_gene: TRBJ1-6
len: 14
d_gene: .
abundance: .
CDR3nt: TGTGCCAGCAGTGAGGGGCCCAATAATTCACCCCTCCACTTT
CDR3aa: CASSEGPNNSPLHF

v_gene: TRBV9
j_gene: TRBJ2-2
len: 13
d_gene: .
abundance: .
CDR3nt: TGTGCCAGCAGAGTATCGAACACCGGGGAGCTGTTTTTT
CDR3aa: CASRVSNTGELFF

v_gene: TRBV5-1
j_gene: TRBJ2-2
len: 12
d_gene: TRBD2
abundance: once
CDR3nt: TGCGCCAGCAGCTATAGCGGGGGGGAGCTGTTTTTT
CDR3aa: CASSYSGGELFF

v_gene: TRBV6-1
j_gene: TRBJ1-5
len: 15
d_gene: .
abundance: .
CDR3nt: TGTGCCACACATAATACGCAGGGACCCAATCAGCCCCAGCATTTT
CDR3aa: CATHNTQGPNQPQHF

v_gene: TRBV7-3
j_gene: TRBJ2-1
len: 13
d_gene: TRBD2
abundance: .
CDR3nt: TGTGCCAGCAGCCTACTAGCGGGAAATGAGCAGTTCTTC
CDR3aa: CASSLLAGNEQFF

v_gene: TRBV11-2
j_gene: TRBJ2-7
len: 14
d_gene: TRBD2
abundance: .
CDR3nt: TGTGCCAGCAGCTTAGCGGGGGGGCCGGAGGAGCAGTACTTC
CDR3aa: CASSLAGGPEEQYF

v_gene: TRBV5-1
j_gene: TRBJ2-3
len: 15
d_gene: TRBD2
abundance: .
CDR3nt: TGCGCCAGCGACAAAGGGGCGGGGGGCCCGGATACGCAGTATTTT
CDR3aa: CASDKGAGGPDTQYF

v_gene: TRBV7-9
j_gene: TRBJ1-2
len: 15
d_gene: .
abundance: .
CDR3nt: TGTGCCAGCAGCTTAAACAGTCCAACGGTCTATGGCTACACCTTC
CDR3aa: CASSLNSPTVYGYTF

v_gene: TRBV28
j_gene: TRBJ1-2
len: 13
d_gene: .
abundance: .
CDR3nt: TGTGCCAGCAGTTGGGGACGGGGCGATGGCTACACCTTC
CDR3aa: CASSWGRGDGYTF

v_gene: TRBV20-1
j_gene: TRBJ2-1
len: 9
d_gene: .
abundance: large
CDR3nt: TGCAGCGCTTACAATGAGCAGTTCTTC
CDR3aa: CSAYNEQFF

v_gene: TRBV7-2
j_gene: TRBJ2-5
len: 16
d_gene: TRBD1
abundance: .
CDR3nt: TGTGCCAGCAGCTTAAGGGCTAAGGGACAGCGGGAGACCCAGTACTTC
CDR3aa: CASSLRAKGQRETQYF

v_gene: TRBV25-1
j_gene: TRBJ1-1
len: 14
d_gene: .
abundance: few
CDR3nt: TGTGCCAGCACCCTAGGTAACTGGGGGACTGAAGCTTTCTTT
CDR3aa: CASTLGNWGTEAFF

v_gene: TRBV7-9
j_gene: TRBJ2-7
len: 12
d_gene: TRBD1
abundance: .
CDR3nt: TGTGCCAGCAGCACCAGGGGGACCGAGCAGTACTTC
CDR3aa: CASSTRGTEQYF

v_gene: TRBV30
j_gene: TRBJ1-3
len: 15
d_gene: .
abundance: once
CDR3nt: TGTGCCTGGATTCCGCGACAGGTCTCTGGAAACACCATATATTTT
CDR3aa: CAWIPRQVSGNTIYF

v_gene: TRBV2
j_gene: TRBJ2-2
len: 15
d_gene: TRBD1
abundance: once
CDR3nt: TGTGCCAGCAGCAACACAGGGGGTAACACCGGGGAGCTGTTTTTT
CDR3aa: CASSNTGGNTGELFF

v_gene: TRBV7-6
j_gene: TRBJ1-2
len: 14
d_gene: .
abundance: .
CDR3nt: TGTGCCAGCAGCTTAGGATCCGGGGACTATGGCTACACCTTC
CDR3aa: CASSLGSGDYGYTF

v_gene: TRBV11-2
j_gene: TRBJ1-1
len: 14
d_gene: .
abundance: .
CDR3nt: TGTGCCAGCAGGGGTACAGGGAGTCACACTGAAGCTTTCTTT
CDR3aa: CASRGTGSHTEAFF

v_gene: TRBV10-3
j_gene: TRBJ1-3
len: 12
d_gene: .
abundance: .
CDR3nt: TGTGCCACCCGGGACAATCGAAACACCATATATTTT
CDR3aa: CATRDNRNTIYF

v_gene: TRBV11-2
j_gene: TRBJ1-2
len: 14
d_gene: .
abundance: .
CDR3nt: TGTGCCAGCAGCCCGACAGTTCCTAACTATGGCTACACCTTC
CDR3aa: CASSPTVPNYGYTF

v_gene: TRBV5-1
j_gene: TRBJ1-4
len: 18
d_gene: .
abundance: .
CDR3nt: TGCGCCAGCAGACCTGGGATGACAGGACAAGCAACTAATGAAAAACTGTTTTTT
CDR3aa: CASRPGMTGQATNEKLFF

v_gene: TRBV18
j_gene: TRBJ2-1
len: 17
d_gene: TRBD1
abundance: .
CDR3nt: TGTGCCAGCTCACCACTAGACAGGGGAGAGCTCTACAATGAGCAGTTCTTC
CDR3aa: CASSPLDRGELYNEQFF

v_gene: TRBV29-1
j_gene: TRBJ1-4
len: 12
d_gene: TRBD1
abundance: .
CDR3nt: TGCAGCGCGGGACAGCCTAATGAAAAACTGTTTTTT
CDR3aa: CSAGQPNEKLFF

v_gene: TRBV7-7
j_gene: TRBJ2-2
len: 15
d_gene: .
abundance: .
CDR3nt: TGTGCCAGCGGTGGAGACCCCCTTAACACCGGGGAGCTGTTTTTT
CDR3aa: CASGGDPLNTGELFF

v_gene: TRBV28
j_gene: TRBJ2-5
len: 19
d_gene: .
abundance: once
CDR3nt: TGTGCCAGCCAGGGGGAAGGAAGGACGTGGGAAGAGGGGGGAGAGACCCAGTACTTC
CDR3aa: CASQGEGRTWEEGGETQYF

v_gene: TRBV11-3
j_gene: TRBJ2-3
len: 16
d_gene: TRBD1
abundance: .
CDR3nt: TGTGCCAGCAGCCCCCGGGAGACAGGGGCTAAAGATACGCAGTATTTT
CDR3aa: CASSPRETGAKDTQYF

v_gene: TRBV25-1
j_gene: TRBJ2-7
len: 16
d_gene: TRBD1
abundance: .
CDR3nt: TGTGCCAGCAGTGAAGCGGGACAGGGGGCTCCGCACGAGCAGTACTTC
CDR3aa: CASSEAGQGAPHEQYF

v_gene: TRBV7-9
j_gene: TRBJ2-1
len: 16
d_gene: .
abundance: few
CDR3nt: TGTGCCAGCAGCCAAACGAGGGGACAAACCTACAATGAGCAGTTCTTC
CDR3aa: CASSQTRGQTYNEQFF

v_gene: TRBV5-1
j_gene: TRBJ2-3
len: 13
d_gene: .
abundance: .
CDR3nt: TGCGCCAGCAGCTCCAGGGAACCAGATACGCAGTATTTT
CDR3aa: CASSSREPDTQYF

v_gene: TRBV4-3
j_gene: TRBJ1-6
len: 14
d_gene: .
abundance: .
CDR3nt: TGCGCCAGCAGCCAAGAAAGAGGAAATTCACCCCTCCACTTT
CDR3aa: CASSQERGNSPLHF

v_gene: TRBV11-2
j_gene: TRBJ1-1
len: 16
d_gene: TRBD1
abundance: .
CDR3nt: TGTGCCAGCAGCTTCGACAGGGCTAGGGGCTACACTGAAGCTTTCTTT
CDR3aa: CASSFDRARGYTEAFF

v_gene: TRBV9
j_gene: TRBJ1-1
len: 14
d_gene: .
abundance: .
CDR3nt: TGTGCCAGCAGCGTAGAGGCAGGGAACACTGAAGCTTTCTTT
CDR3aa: CASSVEAGNTEAFF

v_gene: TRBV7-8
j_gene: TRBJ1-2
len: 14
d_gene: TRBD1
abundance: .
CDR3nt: TGTGCCAGCAGCGAGGGGGACAGTGCCTATGGCTACACCTTC
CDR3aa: CASSEGDSAYGYTF

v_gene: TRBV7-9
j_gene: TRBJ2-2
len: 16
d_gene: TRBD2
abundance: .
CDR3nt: TGTGCCAGCAGCGCACCGGGACTAGCGGGAACCGGGGAGCTGTTTTTT
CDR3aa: CASSAPGLAGTGELFF

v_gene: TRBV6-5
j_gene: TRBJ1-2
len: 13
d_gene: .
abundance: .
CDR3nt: TGTGCCAGCAGCGTCCGATCCTCCTATGGCTACACCTTC
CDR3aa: CASSVRSSYGYTF

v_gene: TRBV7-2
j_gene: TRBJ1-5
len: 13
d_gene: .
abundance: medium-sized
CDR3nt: TGTGCCAGCAGCTTTCACGGGGATCAGCCCCAGCATTTT
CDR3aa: CASSFHGDQPQHF

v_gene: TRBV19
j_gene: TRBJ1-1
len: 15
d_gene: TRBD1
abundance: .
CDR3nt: TGTGCCAGTGCCCGCACTCGTACAGGGGAACATGAAGCTTTCTTT
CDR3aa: CASARTRTGEHEAFF

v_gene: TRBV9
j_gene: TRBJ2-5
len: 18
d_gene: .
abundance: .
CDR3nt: TGTGCCAGCAGCGAACAAGAAAGGTGGGACTCGACCGGGGAGACCCAGTACTTC
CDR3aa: CASSEQERWDSTGETQYF

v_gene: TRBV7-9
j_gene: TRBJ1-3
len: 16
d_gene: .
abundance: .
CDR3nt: TGTGCCAGCAGCTTTACTGCGGGCGGCTCTGGAAACACCATATATTTT
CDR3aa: CASSFTAGGSGNTIYF